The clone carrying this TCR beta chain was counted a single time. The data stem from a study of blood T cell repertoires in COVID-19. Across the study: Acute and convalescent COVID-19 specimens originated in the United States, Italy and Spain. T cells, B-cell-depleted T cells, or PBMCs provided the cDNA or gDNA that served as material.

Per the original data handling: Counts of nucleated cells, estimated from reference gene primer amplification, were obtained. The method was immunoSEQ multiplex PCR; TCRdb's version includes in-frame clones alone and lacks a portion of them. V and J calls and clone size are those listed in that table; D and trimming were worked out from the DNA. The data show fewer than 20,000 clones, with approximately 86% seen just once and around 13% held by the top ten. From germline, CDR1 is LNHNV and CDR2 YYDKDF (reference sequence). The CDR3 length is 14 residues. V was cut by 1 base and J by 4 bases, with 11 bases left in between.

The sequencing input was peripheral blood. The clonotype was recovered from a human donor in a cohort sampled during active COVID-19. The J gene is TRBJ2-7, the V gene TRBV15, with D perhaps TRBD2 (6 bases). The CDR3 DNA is TGTGCCACCAGCAGAGCGGGTAGCGGTTACGAGCAGTACTTC. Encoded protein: CATSRAGSGYEQYF.